The 5 T cell receptor beta chains given below trace back to one sample, sequenced in a study of radiotherapy plus CTLA-4 blockade in lung cancer. Clones were sequenced by immunoSEQ multiplex PCR, and TCRdb holds only the in-frame ones, with some missing. Found here are about 60,000 clones, 77% of them singletons; the top ten hold approximately 4.3%. The sequencing used peripheral blood, collected from a patient treated with radiotherapy plus ipilimumab. These TCRs come from a human donor with non-small cell lung cancer who had a partial response to radiotherapy plus ipilimumab.

This clone is a singleton in its sample. The chain employs TRBV7-2 and TRBJ2-2; the D gene is possibly TRBD1 (6 bases). Trimming left V 3 bases short and J 5 bases short, with 16 bases between. Germline V gives CDR1 SGHTA, CDR2 FQGNSA. The CDR3 consists of 16 residues. Here the CDR3 DNA reads TGTGCCAGCAGCTTGATGGCAGGGGCAAGAACCGGGGAGCTGTTTTTT. It yields the protein CASSLMAGARTGELFF.

The chain recombines TRBV6-5 with TRBJ2-7, with 7 bases lining up with TRBD2. Trimming removed 5 bases from V and 11 bases from J; junction bases left unmatched: 6. CDR1 MNHEY and CDR2 SVGAGI come from the germline V gene. The CDR3 is 11 residues long. The CDR3 region is CASSSGDDKYF. DNA for the CDR3: TGTGCCAGCAGTAGCGGGGACGATAAGTACTTC.

The genes are TRBV5-4 and TRBJ1-3; perhaps TRBD1 as D (6 bases). V lost 2 bases to trimming and J lost 2 bases, with 8 bases between them. The CDR3 length is 14 residues. Germline lookup yields CDR1 SGHNT and CDR2 YYREEE (reference sequence). The CDR3 DNA reads TGTGCCAGCAGCTTACAGGGTACTGGAAACACCATATATTTT. Translating it yields CASSLQGTGNTIYF.

This clone has more than one count but fewer than ten. The chain carries TRBV7-2 and TRBJ2-3; TRBD2 matches 7 bases. V shed 7 bases and J 1 base; nucleotides not matched to a gene: 8. Germline CDR1 SGHTA, CDR2 FQGNSA. The CDR3 loop spans 15 amino acids. The CDR3 nucleotides are TGTGCCAGCACCTCACTAGCGACCCGCACAGATACGCAGTATTTT. As protein: CASTSLATRTDTQYF.

This CDR3 reads CASNRAGVGTEAFF. DNA of the CDR3: TGTGCCAGTAACCGGGCAGGGGTGGGCACTGAAGCTTTCTTT. The chain employs TRBV19 and TRBJ1-1; D may be TRBD1 (6 bases). CDR3 length equals 14 residues. Germline values: CDR1 LNHDA, CDR2 SQIVND (reference sequence). Trimming cost V 7 bases and J 4 bases, with 16 bases left between them.